This TCR beta chain originates from a study of OX40 agonist ivuxolimab in advanced cancers. Study outcomes and limitations: It was also the case that some nonresponders had low normalized T-cell clonal expansion. CD8+ T cells showed, on average, more clonal expansion than CD4+ cells.

Sampled blood was obtained at baseline, cycle 4 day 1, and cycle 7 day 1. Sequencing used immunoSEQ multiplex PCR; TCRdb keeps in-frame clones, though not all of them. The table includes 60,000 to 85,000 clones, 88% detected once. Regarding this clone: The antigen is undetermined.

V lost 3 bases to trimming and J lost 3 bases; unmatched junction nucleotides: 13. The CDR3 is 18 residues long. Germline assignment: CDR1 MDHEN and CDR2 SYDVKM. The sample was CD4+ or CD8+ T cells sorted from blood, taken in a trial of the OX40 agonist ivuxolimab. This sequence was found in an adult with an advanced solid tumor such as melanoma, head and neck, liver or kidney cancer. The chain links TRBV28 to TRBJ2-2; 7 bases match TRBD1. CDR3 coding DNA: TGTGCCAGCAGTTTGGACCCCGGGACAGTTAAGTACACCGGGGAGCTGTTTTTT. This translates into CASSLDPGTVKYTGELFF.